The 15 T cell receptor beta chains reported below all come from one sample, sequenced in a study of shared clonotypes between healthy human individuals. TCRdb's table, derived via immunoSEQ multiplex PCR, lists solely in-frame clones and lacks some. This table has some 680,000 clones, 55% to 85% appearing once. Specimen: memory CD4+ T cells sorted from blood. Subset meaning: CD45RA-negative fraction. Source of these receptors: a woman aged 25 to 45 in good health.

V usage is TRBV7-9 and J usage is TRBJ1-2; 7 bases fit TRBD1. The germline V gene encodes CDR1 SEHNR and CDR2 FQNEAQ (reference sequence). V shed 5 bases and J 4 bases; nucleotides not matched to a gene: 7. The CDR3 totals 14 residues. In nucleotides, the CDR3 is TGTGCCAGCAGCGGTACAGGGGTGGGCTATGGCTACACCTTC. Protein product: CASSGTGVGYGYTF.

Worth noting for this clone: The same CDR3 is also encoded by other DNA sequences in this sample. The CDR3 nucleotides are TGCGCCAGCAGCTTGCGGGTCGGGGAGCTGTTTTTT. This translates into CASSLRVGELFF. The rearrangement uses TRBV5-1 and TRBJ2-2, with D unclear. CDR1 SGHRS and CDR2 YFSETQ come from the germline V gene. The CDR3 is made up of 12 amino acids. Trimming pared 1 base from V and 7 bases from J, leaving 5 bases between.

The rearrangement uses TRBV6-5 and TRBJ2-7; possible D gene TRBD1, 6 bases. In germline, CDR1 is MNHEY, CDR2 SVGAGI. Trimming took 8 bases from V and 0 from J, leaving 11 bases between them. This CDR3 region has 13 residues. The CDR3 region has the DNA TGTGCCAGCCGGGACATCCTCTCCTACGAGCAGTACTTC. Residues: CASRDILSYEQYF.

V gene TRBV18 combines with J gene TRBJ1-1; 7 nucleotides align to TRBD1. CDR3 length: 15 amino acids. The germline gives CDR1 KGHSH, CDR2 LQKENI. V dropped 6 bases and J dropped 0; count of bases not matched to a gene: 7. The DNA for the CDR3 is TGTGCCAGCTCGGTTGGGACAGTCATGAACACTGAAGCTTTCTTT. It is translated as CASSVGTVMNTEAFF.

This clone was counted many times. Distinct nucleotide sequences in the sample also encode this CDR3. The rearrangement links TRBV5-1 to TRBJ1-2; tentatively, D is TRBD1 (5 bases). The V end lost 0 bases, the J end lost 8 bases, and 11 bases lay between the germline ends. CDR1 and CDR2 (germline): SGHRS, YFSETQ. The CDR3 contains 13 residues. The CDR3 region is CASSLDGAVGYTF. CDR3 coding DNA: TGCGCCAGCAGCTTGGATGGGGCGGTCGGCTACACCTTC.

The chain recombines TRBV9 with TRBJ2-2, with a weak D call TRBD1 (6 bases). Per the germline V gene, CDR1 is SGDLS and CDR2 is YYNGEE. V dropped 7 bases and J dropped 4 bases, with 14 bases sitting between them. The CDR3 is 14 amino acids. The CDR3 sequence: CASAGTSATGELFF. CDR3 DNA: TGTGCCAGCGCCGGGACATCGGCCACCGGGGAGCTGTTTTTT.

V is TRBV6-1 and J is TRBJ1-1; D uncertain. CDR1 MNHNS and CDR2 SASEGT come from the germline V gene. CDR3 length: 13 amino acids. With 2 bases removed from V and 6 bases from J, the gap between germline ends came to 10 bases. The chain's CDR3 is CASSERVEAEAFF. CDR3 in DNA: TGTGCCAGCAGTGAAAGGGTTGAGGCTGAAGCTTTCTTT.

V gene TRBV4-1 combines with J gene TRBJ1-1, with 7 bases matching TRBD1. Trimming at V came to 0 bases and at J to 4 bases, leaving 5 bases not matched to a gene. The CDR3 contains 15 residues. Germline CDR1 MGHRA, CDR2 YSYEKL. This chain's CDR3 is CASSQESRGGTEAFF. The CDR3, as DNA: TGCGCCAGCAGCCAAGAGAGCAGGGGGGGCACTGAAGCTTTCTTT.

This clone turned up a few times. V usage is TRBV7-9 and J usage is TRBJ2-7, with 10 nucleotides matching TRBD2. The germline CDR1 and CDR2 sequences are SEHNR and FQNEAQ (reference sequence). After removal of 4 bases from V and 5 bases from J, the junction contained 8 bases not matched to a gene. This CDR3 region has 15 residues. CDR3 sequence reads: CASSWLAGARDEQYF. CDR3 sequence (DNA): TGTGCCAGCAGCTGGCTAGCGGGGGCGCGGGACGAGCAGTACTTC.

This chain uses TRBV5-4 with TRBJ2-1, with TRBD2 matching over 10 bases. V lost 4 bases to trimming and J lost 10 bases; unmatched junction nucleotides: 5. Germline V gives CDR1 SGHNT, CDR2 YYREEE (reference sequence). This CDR3 is built from 13 residues. CDR3 DNA: TGTGCCAGCAGCAAGCGGGAGGGCGGAGAGCAGTTCTTC. Encoded protein: CASSKREGGEQFF. The full variable domain, with the rest looked up from reference TRBV5-4 and TRBJ2-1, is ETGVTQSPTHLIKTRGQQVTLRCSSQSGHNTVSWYQQALGQGPQFIFQYYREEENGRGNFPPRFSGLQFPNYSSELNVNALELDDSALYLCASSKREGGEQFFGPGTRLTVL.

This clone was recorded a few times. The chain links TRBV29-1 to TRBJ2-2; D possibly matches TRBD1 or TRBD2 (5 bases each). In germline, CDR1 is SQVTM, CDR2 ANQGSEA. Trimming removed 6 bases at V and 12 bases at J, with 17 bases between. The CDR3 is 12 amino acids. The CDR3 region is CSVGRDRGKLFF. Written as DNA, the CDR3 is TGCAGCGTCGGTAGGGACCGGGGAAAGCTGTTTTTT.

The chain couples TRBV7-8 to TRBJ1-1; D ambiguous. Trimming took off 1 base at V and 1 base at J, with 7 bases between the two ends. The CDR3 length is 14 residues. CDR1 and CDR2 (germline): SGHVS, FQNEAQ. CDR3: CASSLVASNTEAFF. CDR3 bases: TGTGCCAGCAGCTTAGTCGCTTCGAACACTGAAGCTTTCTTT.

Here the CDR3 reads CASSKQELQETQYF. For the CDR3, the DNA is TGCGCCAGCAGCAAACAGGAACTTCAAGAGACCCAGTACTTC. The chain couples TRBV4-1 to TRBJ2-5, with D perhaps TRBD1 (5 bases). This CDR3 spans 14 amino acids. Germline V gene data show CDR1 as MGHRA and CDR2 as YSYEKL. Trimming cost V 5 bases and J 2 bases, with 12 bases left between them.

This clone occurred a few times. The chain couples TRBV11-3 to TRBJ1-5; the match to TRBD1 covers 7 bases. Per germline, CDR1 SGHNT and CDR2 YENEEA. CDR3 size: 15 residues. Trimming at V came to 5 bases and at J to 0 bases, leaving 4 bases not matched to a gene. In nucleotides, the CDR3 is TGTGCCAGCAGCCCGAACAGGGGTAGCAATCAGCCCCAGCATTTT. It codes for CASSPNRGSNQPQHF.

The V call is TRBV28, the J call TRBJ1-5; D is uncertain. Germline CDR1 is MDHEN and CDR2 is SYDVKM. The CDR3 totals 13 residues. V was cut by 5 bases and J by 3 bases, with 8 bases left in between. Here the CDR3 DNA reads TGTGCCAGCAGTGACCAATTCAATCAGCCCCAGCATTTT. Protein: CASSDQFNQPQHF.